Listed below are T cell receptor beta chains from one sample, sequenced in a study of human T cells and chemical hapten exposure. From the RACE reads, TCRdb called clonotypes with MiXCR, one entry per CDR3 protein. Of about 82,000 distinct CDR3 sequences detected, more than 9% appear once; the ten largest clones hold 4% to 5.5%. The source material was whole blood, sampled in connection with sensitization to the hapten diphenylcyclopropenone (DPC). The receptor set was obtained from a woman aged 50 to 60 with alopecia areata. Some clones in this sample may be carry-over from other donors' samples. Each CDR3 is given with its conserved first and last residue. A D gene is named only where the DNA matches it firmly. The size entry is marked missing in some rows and otherwise reads once, few, many or a size class.

CDR3nt: TGTGCCAGCAGCTTAGCGCGAGGGTCCACTGAAGCTTTCTTT; CDR3aa: CASSLARGSTEAFF; abundance: .; len: 14; j_gene: TRBJ1-1; d_gene: .; v_gene: TRBV7-9
CDR3nt: TGCGCCAGCACCGAGAGTGGGGGCGGTCAGCCCCAGCATTTT; CDR3aa: CASTESGGGQPQHF; abundance: many; len: 14; j_gene: TRBJ1-5; d_gene: .; v_gene: TRBV10-2
CDR3nt: TGTGCCAGCAGCTTAGCAACGGGGTTCATTTTGAGCTCCTACAATGAGCAGTTCTTC; CDR3aa: CASSLATGFILSSYNEQFF; abundance: many; len: 19; j_gene: TRBJ2-1; d_gene: .; v_gene: TRBV7-8
CDR3nt: TGCAGCGTTGAACGACATCCTGGGGACACTGAAGCTTTCTTT; CDR3aa: CSVERHPGDTEAFF; abundance: many; len: 14; j_gene: TRBJ1-1; d_gene: .; v_gene: TRBV29-1
CDR3nt: TGTGCCAGCAGTCCCAGGGCAGGGTCCTACGAGCAGTACTTC; CDR3aa: CASSPRAGSYEQYF; abundance: few; len: 14; j_gene: TRBJ2-7; d_gene: .; v_gene: TRBV6-5
CDR3nt: TGCAGCGGACGGGATGTCGGAAACGAAAAACTGTTTTTT; CDR3aa: CSGRDVGNEKLFF; abundance: .; len: 13; j_gene: TRBJ1-4; d_gene: .; v_gene: TRBV29-1
CDR3nt: TGCAGTGCTAGCGTCGCTAGCGGGTCCACAGATACGCAGTATTTT; CDR3aa: CSASVASGSTDTQYF; abundance: .; len: 15; j_gene: TRBJ2-3; d_gene: TRBD2; v_gene: TRBV20-1
CDR3nt: TGTGCCAGCAGCTTTCGACTAGCGGGAGGGCCAGGAGAGACCCAGTACTTC; CDR3aa: CASSFRLAGGPGETQYF; abundance: few; len: 17; j_gene: TRBJ2-5; d_gene: TRBD2; v_gene: TRBV7-9
CDR3nt: TGTGCCAGCAGTCCCCCGGGAGATCAAGAGACCCAGTACTTC; CDR3aa: CASSPPGDQETQYF; abundance: many; len: 14; j_gene: TRBJ2-5; d_gene: .; v_gene: TRBV28
CDR3nt: TGTGCCAGCAGAGATGCCAACACCGGGGAGCTGTTTTTT; CDR3aa: CASRDANTGELFF; abundance: .; len: 13; j_gene: TRBJ2-2; d_gene: .; v_gene: TRBV6-6
CDR3nt: TGTGCCAGCATCAAGAACACCGGGGAGCTGTTTTTT; CDR3aa: CASIKNTGELFF; abundance: .; len: 12; j_gene: TRBJ2-2; d_gene: .; v_gene: TRBV6-2/TRBV6-3
CDR3nt: TGTGCCACCAGTGATACTACTAGCGGGAGGGTCCATGAGCAGTTCTTC; CDR3aa: CATSDTTSGRVHEQFF; abundance: .; len: 16; j_gene: TRBJ2-1; d_gene: TRBD2; v_gene: TRBV24-1
CDR3nt: TGTGCCAGCAGCCCTCGTTGGGCAGGGAAATTGAACACTGAAGCTTTCTTT; CDR3aa: CASSPRWAGKLNTEAFF; abundance: many; len: 17; j_gene: TRBJ1-1; d_gene: .; v_gene: TRBV7-8
CDR3nt: TGTGCCAGCAGTTACTCCTCGACTAGAACCGGGGAGCTGTTTTTT; CDR3aa: CASSYSSTRTGELFF; abundance: few; len: 15; j_gene: TRBJ2-2; d_gene: .; v_gene: TRBV6-5
CDR3nt: TGTGCCACCCTAGGACCGGGGCCCACAGATACGCAGTATTTT; CDR3aa: CATLGPGPTDTQYF; abundance: few; len: 14; j_gene: TRBJ2-3; d_gene: .; v_gene: TRBV2
CDR3nt: TGCGCCAGCAGCTTGGGGGGACAGATTGAAGCTTTCTTT; CDR3aa: CASSLGGQIEAFF; abundance: few; len: 13; j_gene: TRBJ1-1; d_gene: TRBD1; v_gene: TRBV5-1
CDR3nt: TGTGCCAGCAGCTTAACTCGCGGGACCGTCTACGAGCAGTACTTC; CDR3aa: CASSLTRGTVYEQYF; abundance: .; len: 15; j_gene: TRBJ2-7; d_gene: .; v_gene: TRBV7-6
CDR3nt: TGCGCCAGCAGCTCGCTCAGCTCCTACAATGAGCAGTTCTTC; CDR3aa: CASSSLSSYNEQFF; abundance: few; len: 14; j_gene: TRBJ2-1; d_gene: .; v_gene: TRBV5-1
CDR3nt: TGCAGCGTTGAAGCTCGCGCACCTAGCTCTGGGGCCAACGTCCTGACTTTC; CDR3aa: CSVEARAPSSGANVLTF; abundance: .; len: 17; j_gene: TRBJ2-6; d_gene: .; v_gene: TRBV29-1
CDR3nt: TGTGCCAGCAAATTGACAGATACGCAGTATTTT; CDR3aa: CASKLTDTQYF; abundance: few; len: 11; j_gene: TRBJ2-3; d_gene: .; v_gene: TRBV6-1
CDR3nt: TGCAGTGCTAGACCCTCAATATCTGAGCAGTTCTTC; CDR3aa: CSARPSISEQFF; abundance: many; len: 12; j_gene: TRBJ2-1; d_gene: .; v_gene: TRBV20-1
CDR3nt: TGTGCCAGCAGCCAAGCCAGGGGGTGGTTGTATGGCTACACCTTC; CDR3aa: CASSQARGWLYGYTF; abundance: many; len: 15; j_gene: TRBJ1-2; d_gene: TRBD1; v_gene: TRBV14
CDR3nt: TGTGCCAGCTCACTTGGGACAGGGGACGGCTACACCTTC; CDR3aa: CASSLGTGDGYTF; abundance: .; len: 13; j_gene: TRBJ1-2; d_gene: TRBD1; v_gene: TRBV18
CDR3nt: TGTGCCAGCAGCTTAATTCCTGGTGGAGTAAGCACAGATACGCAGTATTTT; CDR3aa: CASSLIPGGVSTDTQYF; abundance: many; len: 17; j_gene: TRBJ2-3; d_gene: .; v_gene: TRBV7-2
CDR3nt: TGTGCCAGCAGTTCGAACGGAGCGAACACCGGGGAGCTGTTTTTT; CDR3aa: CASSSNGANTGELFF; abundance: .; len: 15; j_gene: TRBJ2-2; d_gene: .; v_gene: TRBV27
CDR3nt: TGCAGCGCCCACGACACAGACTACGAGCAGTACTTC; CDR3aa: CSAHDTDYEQYF; abundance: .; len: 12; j_gene: TRBJ2-7; d_gene: .; v_gene: TRBV29-1
CDR3nt: TGTGCCTGGAGTGTACTAGCGGGAGGGCCGGAGACCCAGTACTTC; CDR3aa: CAWSVLAGGPETQYF; abundance: many; len: 15; j_gene: TRBJ2-5; d_gene: TRBD2; v_gene: TRBV30
CDR3nt: TGTGCCAGTATGGGCTCCTACAATGAGCAGTTCTTC; CDR3aa: CASMGSYNEQFF; abundance: .; len: 12; j_gene: TRBJ2-1; d_gene: .; v_gene: TRBV19
CDR3nt: TGTGCCATCAGCAGGACAGTCCAAGAGACCCAGTACTTC; CDR3aa: CAISRTVQETQYF; abundance: few; len: 13; j_gene: TRBJ2-5; d_gene: .; v_gene: TRBV10-3
CDR3nt: TGTGCCAGCAGCTTAGGGGCCCCAATTGTGCTGTTTTTT; CDR3aa: CASSLGAPIVLFF; abundance: few; len: 13; j_gene: TRBJ1-4; d_gene: .; v_gene: TRBV7-9
CDR3nt: TGTGCCAGCAGGAGGACTAGCGGGATCTACGAGCAGTACTTC; CDR3aa: CASRRTSGIYEQYF; abundance: many; len: 14; j_gene: TRBJ2-7; d_gene: TRBD2; v_gene: TRBV28
CDR3nt: TGCAGCGTTGGGACGGGGGGATCACAAGAGACCCAGTACTTC; CDR3aa: CSVGTGGSQETQYF; abundance: many; len: 14; j_gene: TRBJ2-5; d_gene: TRBD2; v_gene: TRBV29-1
CDR3nt: TGTGCCGGAAGGCTAGCGGGAGGGAATGAGCAGTTCTTC; CDR3aa: CAGRLAGGNEQFF; abundance: many; len: 13; j_gene: TRBJ2-1; d_gene: TRBD2; v_gene: TRBV2
CDR3nt: TGTGCCAGCAGGGGACAGGGATGGTACGAGCAGTACTTC; CDR3aa: CASRGQGWYEQYF; abundance: many; len: 13; j_gene: TRBJ2-7; d_gene: TRBD1; v_gene: TRBV2
CDR3nt: TGTGCCAGCAGCTTAGAGGTTTCATCCTCACCCCTCCACTTT; CDR3aa: CASSLEVSSSPLHF; abundance: many; len: 14; j_gene: TRBJ1-6; d_gene: .; v_gene: TRBV7-9
CDR3nt: TGTGCCAGCAGTGCCGCTAGCGGGGGCTACAATGAGCAGTTCTTC; CDR3aa: CASSAASGGYNEQFF; abundance: few; len: 15; j_gene: TRBJ2-1; d_gene: TRBD2; v_gene: TRBV27
CDR3nt: TGTGCCAGCTCACCGAGACAGGGGCGAGGGGCCTACGAGCAGTACTTC; CDR3aa: CASSPRQGRGAYEQYF; abundance: .; len: 16; j_gene: TRBJ2-7; d_gene: TRBD1; v_gene: TRBV18
CDR3nt: TGTGCCAGCAGTTACACAGGGGACTCCTACGAGCAGTACTTC; CDR3aa: CASSYTGDSYEQYF; abundance: few; len: 14; j_gene: TRBJ2-7; d_gene: TRBD1; v_gene: TRBV6-2/TRBV6-3
CDR3nt: TGTGCCAGCAGCTCACAGGGCCCTGGTGAGCAGTTCTTC; CDR3aa: CASSSQGPGEQFF; abundance: many; len: 13; j_gene: TRBJ2-1; d_gene: .; v_gene: TRBV7-2
CDR3nt: TGTGCCAGCGCGGGTAGTAGTCAGCCCCAGCATTTT; CDR3aa: CASAGSSQPQHF; abundance: .; len: 12; j_gene: TRBJ1-5; d_gene: .; v_gene: TRBV2
CDR3nt: TGTGCCAGCAGCCCAGGGGGCGGGTTCCTCACTGAAGCTTTCTTT; CDR3aa: CASSPGGGFLTEAFF; abundance: .; len: 15; j_gene: TRBJ1-1; d_gene: TRBD1; v_gene: TRBV7-2
CDR3nt: TGTGCCAGTTCAGTGGGGCTCCCAGATACGCAGTATTTT; CDR3aa: CASSVGLPDTQYF; abundance: many; len: 13; j_gene: TRBJ2-3; d_gene: .; v_gene: TRBV12-3/TRBV12-4
CDR3nt: TGTGCCAGCAGCTTGTTTGACAGGGGAGGAGGCGAGCAGTACTTC; CDR3aa: CASSLFDRGGGEQYF; abundance: many; len: 15; j_gene: TRBJ2-7; d_gene: TRBD1; v_gene: TRBV5-5
CDR3nt: TGTGCCAGCAGTGACTCACAGGGGGCGCTTACCGGGGAGCTGTTTTTT; CDR3aa: CASSDSQGALTGELFF; abundance: many; len: 16; j_gene: TRBJ2-2; d_gene: TRBD1; v_gene: TRBV6-6
CDR3nt: TGCAGTGCAACTGGCACTAGCGGGCTAGCCAAAAACATTCAGTACTTC; CDR3aa: CSATGTSGLAKNIQYF; abundance: many; len: 16; j_gene: TRBJ2-4; d_gene: TRBD2; v_gene: TRBV20-1
CDR3nt: TGTGCCAGCAGCCAAACGGGCCGCCATTCCTACGAGCAGTACTTC; CDR3aa: CASSQTGRHSYEQYF; abundance: many; len: 15; j_gene: TRBJ2-7; d_gene: .; v_gene: TRBV27
CDR3nt: TGTGTCAGCAGCCCCCCGGCCAGGGCCACCGGTGAGACCCAGTACTTC; CDR3aa: CVSSPPARATGETQYF; abundance: few; len: 16; j_gene: TRBJ2-5; d_gene: .; v_gene: TRBV7-6
CDR3nt: TGTGCCAGCAGTTCCCGGGACAGGTCCTACGAGCAGTACTTC; CDR3aa: CASSSRDRSYEQYF; abundance: .; len: 14; j_gene: TRBJ2-7; d_gene: TRBD1; v_gene: TRBV6-5
CDR3nt: TGCAGTGCTAGCGGGGGAAACACAGATACGCAGTATTTT; CDR3aa: CSASGGNTDTQYF; abundance: many; len: 13; j_gene: TRBJ2-3; d_gene: .; v_gene: TRBV20-1
CDR3nt: TGTGCCAGCAGCCCCCACCAGGGTTCAGGCACTGAAGCTTTCTTT; CDR3aa: CASSPHQGSGTEAFF; abundance: .; len: 15; j_gene: TRBJ1-1; d_gene: .; v_gene: TRBV9
CDR3nt: TGCGCCAGCAGCTTGGCTCCCGGACAGGAGAAGGAAGCTTTCTTT; CDR3aa: CASSLAPGQEKEAFF; abundance: few; len: 15; j_gene: TRBJ1-1; d_gene: TRBD1; v_gene: TRBV5-1
CDR3nt: TGTGCCAGCAGCAAGGGTCGGGCAGATACGCAGTATTTT; CDR3aa: CASSKGRADTQYF; abundance: few; len: 13; j_gene: TRBJ2-3; d_gene: .; v_gene: TRBV21-1
CDR3nt: TGCAGTGCTTTGACATCTCGAGGCTACACCTTC; CDR3aa: CSALTSRGYTF; abundance: .; len: 11; j_gene: TRBJ1-2; d_gene: .; v_gene: TRBV20-1
CDR3nt: TGTGCCAGCAGCCAAGATAGGGACAGGGTGTGGGGCTACACCTTC; CDR3aa: CASSQDRDRVWGYTF; abundance: many; len: 15; j_gene: TRBJ1-2; d_gene: TRBD1; v_gene: TRBV3-1